Listed below are T cell receptor beta chains from one sample, sequenced in a study of blood T cells in healthy people across ages. TCRdb re-analysed the 5' RACE reads in MiXCR, keeping a single row per CDR3 protein. The repertoire holds hundreds of thousands of distinct CDR3 sequences, roughly 44% seen once, with about a fifth in the top ten. Specimen: blood. The receptors were gathered from a man aged 55 to 70 in good health. Both conserved end residues are part of each CDR3. The order of the fields is clone size, J gene, V gene, D gene, CDR3 DNA, CDR3 protein. The D gene is left open where the match is weak. Size is stated for part of the rows, as once, few or many counts, or as a class when the clone is expanded.

abundance: -
j_gene: TRBJ2-3
v_gene: TRBV29-1
d_gene: -
CDR3nt: TGCAGCGTTGTAGTCCAAGCAGGCACGGGCGCAGATACGCAGTATTTT
CDR3aa: CSVVVQAGTGADTQYF

abundance: few
j_gene: TRBJ2-7
v_gene: TRBV27
d_gene: -
CDR3nt: TGTGCCAGCAGTTTATCGATCGCGCAGGTCTACGAGCAGTACTTC
CDR3aa: CASSLSIAQVYEQYF

abundance: -
j_gene: TRBJ1-2
v_gene: TRBV20-1
d_gene: -
CDR3nt: TGCAGTGCTCATAAGGGGCAGCTTAACTATGGCTACACCTTC
CDR3aa: CSAHKGQLNYGYTF

abundance: -
j_gene: TRBJ1-2
v_gene: TRBV19
d_gene: TRBD1
CDR3nt: TGTGCCAGTAATCCGAGGACAGGGCTCCTAGATGGCTACACCTTC
CDR3aa: CASNPRTGLLDGYTF

abundance: few
j_gene: TRBJ2-7
v_gene: TRBV4-3
d_gene: TRBD1
CDR3nt: TGCGCCAGCAGCCACGGACAGGGGAGCTCCTACGAGCAGTACTTC
CDR3aa: CASSHGQGSSYEQYF

abundance: -
j_gene: TRBJ2-3
v_gene: TRBV28
d_gene: -
CDR3nt: TGTGCCAGCAGTTCGATTTCGCGAGGGAGCCCTAGCACAGATACGCAGTATTTT
CDR3aa: CASSSISRGSPSTDTQYF

abundance: -
j_gene: TRBJ1-5
v_gene: TRBV6-2/TRBV6-3
d_gene: -
CDR3nt: TGTGCCAGCAGCCGACAGGCCCTCTACAATCAGCCCCAGCATTTT
CDR3aa: CASSRQALYNQPQHF

abundance: once
j_gene: TRBJ2-7
v_gene: TRBV6-2/TRBV6-3
d_gene: -
CDR3nt: TGTGCCGGCAGTAGGAACAGCTACGAGCAGTACTTC
CDR3aa: CAGSRNSYEQYF

abundance: -
j_gene: TRBJ2-3
v_gene: TRBV29-1
d_gene: TRBD1
CDR3nt: TGCAGCGTTGGACAGGGTAAGGGGTCAGATACGCAGTATTTT
CDR3aa: CSVGQGKGSDTQYF

abundance: -
j_gene: TRBJ2-1
v_gene: TRBV28
d_gene: TRBD2
CDR3nt: TGTGCCAGCAGACCTACGCTAGCGGGGAGAGTGGTGAATTACAATGAGCAGTTCTTC
CDR3aa: CASRPTLAGRVVNYNEQFF

abundance: few
j_gene: TRBJ2-7
v_gene: TRBV27
d_gene: -
CDR3nt: TGTGCCAGCAGTTTGAGAGTAGCCCTTCCCTACGAGCAGTACTTC
CDR3aa: CASSLRVALPYEQYF

abundance: few
j_gene: TRBJ1-2
v_gene: TRBV6-1
d_gene: -
CDR3nt: TGTGCCAGCAGTCGGAGCAGGGCTGGCTACACCTTC
CDR3aa: CASSRSRAGYTF

abundance: -
j_gene: TRBJ1-6
v_gene: TRBV7-2
d_gene: -
CDR3nt: TGTGCCAGCAGCCCGTTGGGTGGCACCGCTAGTTCACCCCTCCACTTT
CDR3aa: CASSPLGGTASSPLHF

abundance: once
j_gene: TRBJ2-7
v_gene: TRBV6-1
d_gene: TRBD1
CDR3nt: TGTGCCAGCAGTGATACAGGGGGGTGGCACAATGAGCAGTACTTC
CDR3aa: CASSDTGGWHNEQYF

abundance: many
j_gene: TRBJ2-2
v_gene: TRBV11-2
d_gene: TRBD1
CDR3nt: TGTGCCAGCAGCTTAGATACCCACAGGGGAGCGGAGCTGTTTTTT
CDR3aa: CASSLDTHRGAELFF

abundance: few
j_gene: TRBJ2-7
v_gene: TRBV15
d_gene: -
CDR3nt: TGTGCCACCAGCAGAGCGGGGGCAGGGTCCTACGAGCAGTACTTC
CDR3aa: CATSRAGAGSYEQYF

abundance: -
j_gene: TRBJ2-7
v_gene: TRBV7-9
d_gene: -
CDR3nt: TGTGCCAGCAGCTTTAGAGACTTGGATCACGAGCAGTACTTC
CDR3aa: CASSFRDLDHEQYF

abundance: few
j_gene: TRBJ1-2
v_gene: TRBV12-3/TRBV12-4
d_gene: -
CDR3nt: TGTGCCAGCAGGGCTGCAGGATTGATATATGGCTACACCTTC
CDR3aa: CASRAAGLIYGYTF

abundance: -
j_gene: TRBJ1-2
v_gene: TRBV20-1
d_gene: -
CDR3nt: TGCAGTGCTAGAGAGGGAAACAGGGAGGGCGGCTACACCTTC
CDR3aa: CSAREGNREGGYTF

abundance: -
j_gene: TRBJ2-7
v_gene: TRBV10-3
d_gene: TRBD2
CDR3nt: TGTGCCATCAGTGAGGGTAGCGGGGGTTCCTACGAGCAGTACTTC
CDR3aa: CAISEGSGGSYEQYF

abundance: -
j_gene: TRBJ1-2
v_gene: TRBV20-1
d_gene: -
CDR3nt: TGCAGTGCTAGGGGCTCGGAGGACTACACCTTC
CDR3aa: CSARGSEDYTF

abundance: few
j_gene: TRBJ2-7
v_gene: TRBV20-1
d_gene: TRBD1
CDR3nt: TGCAGTGCTCCGGGACAGGGGGCCAACGAGCAGTACTTC
CDR3aa: CSAPGQGANEQYF